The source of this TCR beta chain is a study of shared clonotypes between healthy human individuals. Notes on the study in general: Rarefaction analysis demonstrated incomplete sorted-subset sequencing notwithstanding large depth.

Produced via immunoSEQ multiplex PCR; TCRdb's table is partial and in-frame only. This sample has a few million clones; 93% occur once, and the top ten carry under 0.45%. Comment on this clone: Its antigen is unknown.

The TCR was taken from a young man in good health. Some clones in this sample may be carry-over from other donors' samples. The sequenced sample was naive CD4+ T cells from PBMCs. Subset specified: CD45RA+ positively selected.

CDR3: CASSPVFSRETQYF. CDR3 bases: TGTGCCAGCTCACCGGTGTTCAGTCGAGAGACCCAGTACTTC. V and J are TRBV18 and TRBJ2-5; D unresolved. Trimming took off 3 bases at V and 4 bases at J, with 12 bases between the two ends. The V gene's germline CDR1 is KGHSH and CDR2 LQKENI. This CDR3 is 14 amino acids long. The variable domain in full, with the rest retrieved from reference TRBV18 and TRBJ2-5, is NAGVMQNPRHLVRRRGQEARLRCSPMKGHSHVYWYRQLPEEGLKFMVYLQKENIIDESGMPKERFSAEFPKEGPSILRIQQVVRGDSAAYFCASSPVFSRETQYFGPGTRLLVL.